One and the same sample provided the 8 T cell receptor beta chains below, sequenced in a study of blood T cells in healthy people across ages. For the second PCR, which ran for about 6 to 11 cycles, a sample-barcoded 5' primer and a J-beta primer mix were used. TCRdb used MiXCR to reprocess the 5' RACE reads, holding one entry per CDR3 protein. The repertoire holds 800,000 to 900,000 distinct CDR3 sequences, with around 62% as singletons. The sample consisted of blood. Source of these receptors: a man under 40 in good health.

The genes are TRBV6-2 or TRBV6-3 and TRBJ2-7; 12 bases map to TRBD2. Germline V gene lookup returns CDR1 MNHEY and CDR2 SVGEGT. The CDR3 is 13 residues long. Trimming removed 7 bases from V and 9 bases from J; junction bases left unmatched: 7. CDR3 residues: CASTGLAGIGQYF. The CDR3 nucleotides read TGTGCCAGCACAGGACTAGCGGGAATAGGGCAGTACTTC.

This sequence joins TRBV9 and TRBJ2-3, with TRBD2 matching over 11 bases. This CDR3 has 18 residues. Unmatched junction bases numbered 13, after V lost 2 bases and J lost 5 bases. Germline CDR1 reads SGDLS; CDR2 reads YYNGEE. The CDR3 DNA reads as TGTGCCAGCAGCGTCCCCGACGGGCTAGCGGGGGGATTAGATACGCAGTATTTT. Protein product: CASSVPDGLAGGLDTQYF.

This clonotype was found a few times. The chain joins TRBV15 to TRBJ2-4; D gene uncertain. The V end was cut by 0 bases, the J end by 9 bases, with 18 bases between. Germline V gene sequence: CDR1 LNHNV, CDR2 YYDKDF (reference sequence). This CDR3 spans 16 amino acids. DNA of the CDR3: TGTGCCACCAGCAGAGATCGCCCTCCTGTATTTAGCATTCAGTACTTC. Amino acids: CATSRDRPPVFSIQYF.

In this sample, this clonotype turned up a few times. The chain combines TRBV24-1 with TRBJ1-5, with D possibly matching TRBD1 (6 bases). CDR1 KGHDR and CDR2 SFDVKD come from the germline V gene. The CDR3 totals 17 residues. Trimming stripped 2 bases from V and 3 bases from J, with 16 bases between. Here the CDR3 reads CATSDSWGGSDNQPQHF. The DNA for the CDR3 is TGTGCCACCAGTGATTCTTGGGGGGGCTCGGACAATCAGCCCCAGCATTTT.

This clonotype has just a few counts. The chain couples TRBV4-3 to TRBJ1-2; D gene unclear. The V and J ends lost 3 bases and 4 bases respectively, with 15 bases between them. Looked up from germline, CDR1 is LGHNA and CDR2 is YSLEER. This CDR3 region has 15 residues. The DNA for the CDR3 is TGCGCCAGCAGCCACCTCGCGGGAGGGAGCTATGGCTACACCTTC. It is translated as CASSHLAGGSYGYTF.

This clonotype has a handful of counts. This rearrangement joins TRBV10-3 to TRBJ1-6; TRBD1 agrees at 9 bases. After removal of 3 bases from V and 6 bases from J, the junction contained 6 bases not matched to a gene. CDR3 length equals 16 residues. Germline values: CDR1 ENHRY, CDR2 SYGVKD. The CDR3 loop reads CAISDNPGQGNSPLHF. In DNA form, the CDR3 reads TGTGCCATCAGTGATAATCCGGGACAGGGTAATTCACCCCTCCACTTT.

The CDR3 DNA reads TGTGCCAGCAGCGTAGCTACAACAGGGGGATTCTACGAGCAGTACTTC. It is translated as CASSVATTGGFYEQYF. The chain recombines TRBV9 with TRBJ2-7, with 8 bases lining up with TRBD1. Germline CDR1 is SGDLS and CDR2 is YYNGEE. The V segment lost 0 bases and the J segment 3 bases; nucleotides outside the gene matches: 8. The CDR3 contains 16 residues.

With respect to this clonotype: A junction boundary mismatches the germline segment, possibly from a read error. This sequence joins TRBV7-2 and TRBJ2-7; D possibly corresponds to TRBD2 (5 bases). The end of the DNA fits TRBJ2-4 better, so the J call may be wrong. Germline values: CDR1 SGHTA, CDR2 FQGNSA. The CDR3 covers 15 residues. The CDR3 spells CAGSLDTRTVNIQYF. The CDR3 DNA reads TGTGCCGGCAGCTTAGATACTAGAACGGTGAACATTCAGTACTTC.